This T cell receptor (beta chain) stems from a study of OX40 agonist ivuxolimab in advanced cancers. Germline values: CDR1 SGDLS, CDR2 YYNGEE. The CDR3 covers 12 residues. The germline V and J ends were trimmed by 2 bases and 5 bases, with 5 bases remaining between them. Repertoires were generated with immunoSEQ multiplex PCR, while TCRdb's copy carries only in-frame clones and drops some. The table records some 45,000 clones, approximately 90% of them present only once. The sample in question was CD4+ or CD8+ T cells sorted from blood, obtained in a trial of the OX40 agonist ivuxolimab. This chain connects TRBV9 to TRBJ2-1; D is unresolved. This TCR came from an adult with an advanced solid tumor such as melanoma, head and neck, liver or kidney cancer. The DNA of the CDR3 is TGTGCCAGCAGCGTCACACACAATGAGCAGTTCTTC. The encoded protein is CASSVTHNEQFF.